Each of the 13 T cell receptor beta chains below was sequenced from the same sample in a study of blood T cell repertoires in COVID-19. The assay was immunoSEQ multiplex PCR, and TCRdb's table has in-frame clones only and misses some. Of 350,000 or so clones listed, about nine tenths were seen once; the top ten hold roughly 1.7%. The sequencing input was peripheral blood. These receptors all stem from a woman aged 25 to 39 with COVID-19, enrolled during active disease.

This chain uses TRBV4-1 with TRBJ2-3; 9 bases are shared with TRBD2. The V gene's germline CDR1 is MGHRA and CDR2 YSYEKL. V shed 1 base, J shed 2 bases, and the junction held 7 bases outside the gene matches. This CDR3 is built from 17 residues. The CDR3 sequence: CASSQGQRGANTDTQYF. DNA of the CDR3: TGCGCCAGCAGCCAAGGCCAGCGGGGGGCCAACACAGATACGCAGTATTTT.

The genes are TRBV10-3 and TRBJ1-4; D is perhaps TRBD1 (6 bases). V lost 10 bases, J lost 10 bases, and 16 bases lay in between. The germline V gene encodes CDR1 ENHRY and CDR2 SYGVKD. CDR3 size: 12 residues. The CDR3 DNA follows: TGTGCCACCAGGGACACCCTCGGAAAACTGTTTTTT. This sequence encodes CATRDTLGKLFF.

V is TRBV5-6 and J is TRBJ1-2, with 12 nucleotides matching TRBD1. CDR3 size: 17 residues. Unmatched junction bases numbered 10, after V lost 4 bases and J lost 3 bases. From germline, CDR1 is SGHDT and CDR2 YYEEEE. DNA of the CDR3: TGTGCCAGCAGCCTCGGGACAGGGGGCCCCAGGGACTATGGCTACACCTTC. Translation gives CASSLGTGGPRDYGYTF.

This sequence joins TRBV5-4 and TRBJ2-1, with TRBD1 matching over 9 bases. V shed 4 bases, J shed 9 bases, and the junction held 8 bases outside the gene matches. The germline V gene has CDR1 SGHNT and CDR2 YYREEE (reference sequence). CDR3 length equals 14 residues. The CDR3 sequence is CASSPGQGGGEQFF. The CDR3 DNA reads TGTGCCAGCAGCCCGGGACAGGGAGGCGGTGAGCAGTTCTTC.

The sample holds a few counts of this clone. V gene TRBV11-2 combines with J gene TRBJ1-3; a possible D gene is TRBD1 (5 bases). The V end lost 2 bases, the J end lost 0 bases, and 8 bases lay between the germline ends. This CDR3 comprises 15 residues. Germline-derived CDR1 and CDR2 are SGHAT and FQNNGV. The CDR3 bases are TGTGCCAGCAGCTTAAGGGGACTCTCTGGAAACACCATATATTTT. Amino acids: CASSLRGLSGNTIYF.

J is TRBJ2-5 and V is TRBV28, with D perhaps TRBD1 (6 bases). Trimming removed 10 bases at V and 0 bases at J, with 15 bases between. The CDR3 sequence is 14 residues long. Germline assignment: CDR1 MDHEN and CDR2 SYDVKM. CDR3 coding DNA: TGTGCCACCCTTCTTACAGGGAACCAAGAGACCCAGTACTTC. It specifies CATLLTGNQETQYF.

The chain combines TRBV13 with TRBJ1-2; D not resolved. The V gene's germline CDR1 is PRHDT and CDR2 FYEKMQ (reference sequence). V lost 5 bases, J lost 4 bases, and 20 bases lay in between. The CDR3 length is 16 residues. The CDR3 region has the DNA TGTGCCAGCAGCCAACAAACCCGCGAGTACAGCTATGGCTACACCTTC. This gives the protein CASSQQTREYSYGYTF.

This clone showed up just once. The gene calls are TRBV4-2 and TRBJ2-7, with TRBD1 matching over 7 bases. This CDR3 comprises 13 residues. The ends lost 3 bases at V and 8 bases at J; junction bases unmatched: 7. Per germline, CDR1 LGHNA and CDR2 YNFKEQ. CDR3: CASSQATGAQQYF. The CDR3 DNA sequence: TGTGCCAGCAGCCAGGCTACAGGGGCGCAGCAGTACTTC.

This clone was observed once. The rearrangement joins TRBV14 to TRBJ1-1, with D perhaps matching TRBD1 (6 bases). The CDR3 is 13 residues long. With 6 bases removed from V and 6 bases from J, the gap between germline ends came to 14 bases. From germline, CDR1 is SGHDN and CDR2 FVKESK. CDR3 nucleotides: TGTGCCAGCAGGGCGTGGGGGCTCGCTGAAGCTTTCTTT. Protein sequence: CASRAWGLAEAFF.

The rearrangement joins TRBV19 to TRBJ1-1; D possibly corresponds to TRBD1 (6 bases). The V gene's germline CDR1 is LNHDA and CDR2 SQIVND (reference sequence). The CDR3 is 13 amino acids. V was clipped by 7 bases and J by 10 bases, with 19 bases between them. DNA for the CDR3: TGTGCCAGTAAGGTCGCGGGGGCGCAAGCAGCTTTCTTT. It is translated as CASKVAGAQAAFF.

The gene calls are TRBV6-5 and TRBJ1-1; the match to TRBD1 covers 7 bases. The CDR3 totals 15 residues. The germline V gene has CDR1 MNHEY and CDR2 SVGAGI. The junction had 9 bases not matched to a gene; V was cut back by 2 bases and J by 6 bases. CDR3 bases: TGTGCCAGCAGTTACAATGAGCAGGGGGGCGCTGAAGCTTTCTTT. Residues: CASSYNEQGGAEAFF.

The rearrangement uses TRBV5-1 and TRBJ2-5, with D perhaps matching TRBD2 (6 bases). Germline V gives CDR1 SGHRS, CDR2 YFSETQ. Between the trimmed V and J ends, which lost 0 bases and 4 bases, there was a span of 10 bases. The CDR3 runs to 14 residues. The CDR3 nucleotides are TGCGCCAGCAGCTTGGCAGTGGGGGGAGAGACCCAGTACTTC. It specifies CASSLAVGGETQYF.

This chain uses TRBV6-5 with TRBJ2-3; a weak D match, TRBD1 (6 bases). The length of the CDR3 is 15 residues. V was cut by 7 bases and J by 0 bases, with 14 bases left in between. Looked up from germline, CDR1 is MNHEY and CDR2 is SVGAGI. In DNA form, the CDR3 reads TGTGCCAGCACTGGGGGCCTTGCTAGCACAGATACGCAGTATTTT. Amino acid sequence: CASTGGLASTDTQYF.